This T cell receptor beta chain is from a study of T cell responses to AZD1222 COVID-19 vaccine. Regarding the study as a whole: Dominant at 160-218 and 743-854, vaccine-associated CD4 TCRs also spanned spike. White British people made up most donors, females outnumbered males, and clonal diversity was possibly underestimated. Spike-specific TCR repertoires showed rising breadth and depth after two AZD1222 doses. A reported finding is that nearly half of spike-specific TCRs target unmutated variant regions.

Remarks on this clone: Its antigen is currently unknown. This sample also contains other DNA sequences that code for the same CDR3.

Repertoires were generated with immunoSEQ multiplex PCR, while TCRdb's copy carries only in-frame clones and drops some. The sample has 150,000 or so clones, about 88% seen once. CDR1 and CDR2 from the germline V gene are SGHRS and YFSETQ. Deletions cut 4 bases from V and 0 bases from J, with 8 bases between. The CDR3 covers 14 residues. The specimen comprised peripheral blood, sampled on day 0 of AZD1222 vaccination. This receptor was obtained from an adult in good health. The rearrangement joins TRBV5-1 to TRBJ1-3; D is unresolved. This chain's CDR3 is CASSPESSGNTIYF. In DNA, the CDR3 is TGCGCCAGCAGCCCGGAGAGCTCTGGAAACACCATATATTTT. The complete variable domain, with remaining parts taken from reference TRBV5-1 and TRBJ1-3, reads KAGVTQTPRYLIKTRGQQVTLSCSPISGHRSVSWYQQTPGQGLQFLFEYFSETQRNKGNFPGRFSGRQFSNSRSEMNVSTLELGDSALYLCASSPESSGNTIYFGEGSWLTVV.